This entry is about one T cell receptor (beta chain). Its antigen is not known. The sample comes from a study of shared clonotypes between healthy human individuals. Study-wide findings and caveats: Sequencing of the sorted subsets was shown by rarefaction to be incomplete despite large depth.

Sequenced by immunoSEQ multiplex PCR; TCRdb stores in-frame clones only, minus some. The data show 1.5 million to 1.9 million clones, 95% to 99% seen once. V was clipped by 2 bases and J by 2 bases; unmatched bases: 4. There are 15 residues in the CDR3. The germline CDR1 and CDR2 sequences are KGHSH and LQKENI. The specimen was naive CD4+ T cells sorted from blood. Subset noted: CD45RA+ positively selected. This rearrangement joins TRBV18 to TRBJ2-7; 9 bases line up with TRBD1. This receptor was identified in a man aged 25 to 40 in good health. In nucleotides, the CDR3 is TGTGCCAGCTCACCAATACAGGGGGCTACCTACGAGCAGTACTTC. The encoded protein is CASSPIQGATYEQYF.